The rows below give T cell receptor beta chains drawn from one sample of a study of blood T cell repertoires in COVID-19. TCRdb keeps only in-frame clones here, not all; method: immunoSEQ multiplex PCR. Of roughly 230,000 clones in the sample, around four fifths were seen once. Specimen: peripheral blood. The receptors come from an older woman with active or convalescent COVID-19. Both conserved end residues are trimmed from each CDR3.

cdr3_aa: ATSDPGLAAYNEQF
j_call: TRBJ2-1
v_call: TRBV24-1

cdr3_aa: ASSSGTSGGFADTQY
j_call: TRBJ2-3
v_call: TRBV5-1

cdr3_aa: ASSLRLSGANVLT
j_call: TRBJ2-6
v_call: TRBV5-8

cdr3_aa: ATSGTDNQETQY
j_call: TRBJ2-5
v_call: TRBV24-1

cdr3_aa: ASSLGGGEFNYGYT
j_call: TRBJ1-2
v_call: TRBV28

cdr3_aa: ASSVVSQGATGELF
j_call: TRBJ2-2
v_call: TRBV9

cdr3_aa: ASSPRQGFDYGYT
j_call: TRBJ1-2
v_call: TRBV27

cdr3_aa: ASSFPGGYT
j_call: TRBJ1-2
v_call: TRBV5-1

cdr3_aa: ASSVSAGVSYEQY
j_call: TRBJ2-7
v_call: TRBV9

cdr3_aa: ASSAGGGGKLF
j_call: TRBJ1-4
v_call: TRBV9

cdr3_aa: ASSKAGVRETQY
j_call: TRBJ2-5
v_call: TRBV28

cdr3_aa: ASSLAGSETQY
j_call: TRBJ2-5
v_call: TRBV7-9

cdr3_aa: ASTRGAGLNTEAF
j_call: TRBJ1-1
v_call: TRBV19

cdr3_aa: ASTSRGVRAGEGTF
j_call: TRBJ1-1
v_call: TRBV28

cdr3_aa: ASSQSTSGSAYNEQF
j_call: TRBJ2-1
v_call: TRBV4-2

cdr3_aa: ASSLEGVDGYT
j_call: TRBJ1-2
v_call: TRBV5-1

cdr3_aa: ASSLEGTSGRNEQF
j_call: TRBJ2-1
v_call: TRBV5-1

cdr3_aa: GAGDHPYEQY
j_call: TRBJ2-7
v_call: TRBV29-1

cdr3_aa: ASSVRAGGYNEQF
j_call: TRBJ2-1
v_call: TRBV9

cdr3_aa: ASSEWSFGETQY
j_call: TRBJ2-5
v_call: TRBV25-1

cdr3_aa: SASRTANTEAF
j_call: TRBJ1-1
v_call: TRBV20-1

cdr3_aa: ASSEQYGQKNTEAF
j_call: TRBJ1-1
v_call: TRBV19

cdr3_aa: ASSKRLAGDTGELF
j_call: TRBJ2-2
v_call: TRBV21-1

cdr3_aa: ASSLLGGRRIDSPLH
j_call: TRBJ1-6
v_call: TRBV13

cdr3_aa: ASSYRGGSYEQY
j_call: TRBJ2-7
v_call: TRBV6-5

cdr3_aa: ASSLEAGGDSGNTIY
j_call: TRBJ1-3
v_call: TRBV5-1

cdr3_aa: ASSIGTGNAYGYT
j_call: TRBJ1-2
v_call: TRBV5-4

cdr3_aa: ARSLLGTGADEQY
j_call: TRBJ2-7
v_call: TRBV7-5

cdr3_aa: ASSYRTGFEKLF
j_call: TRBJ1-4
v_call: TRBV6-5

cdr3_aa: ASSPGQGEGPGNSPLH
j_call: TRBJ1-6
v_call: TRBV27

cdr3_aa: ASSYGPGPMDQPQH
j_call: TRBJ1-5
v_call: TRBV6-5

cdr3_aa: ASSVPGLAGEETQY
j_call: TRBJ2-5
v_call: TRBV4-2

cdr3_aa: ASSETGNYGYT
j_call: TRBJ1-2
v_call: TRBV7-9

cdr3_aa: ASSSNGDRSPLH
j_call: TRBJ1-6
v_call: TRBV11-3

cdr3_aa: ASSPRQRLNTEAF
j_call: TRBJ1-1
v_call: TRBV27

cdr3_aa: ASSLALTNEQF
j_call: TRBJ2-1
v_call: TRBV7-6

cdr3_aa: ASSLFRVSSYNEQF
j_call: TRBJ2-1
v_call: TRBV5-1

cdr3_aa: ASSRRGTGELF
j_call: TRBJ2-2
v_call: TRBV5-8

cdr3_aa: ASSLALTGSNSPLH
j_call: TRBJ1-6
v_call: TRBV5-6

cdr3_aa: ASSLGGGDMYNEQF
j_call: TRBJ2-1
v_call: TRBV5-1

cdr3_aa: ASSSRTSELQETQY
j_call: TRBJ2-5
v_call: TRBV11-3

cdr3_aa: ASSRTGGENSNQPQH
j_call: TRBJ1-5
v_call: TRBV5-6

cdr3_aa: ASSSGYNEQF
j_call: TRBJ2-1
v_call: TRBV6-6

cdr3_aa: ASSLLSGQGGTEAF
j_call: TRBJ1-1
v_call: TRBV27

cdr3_aa: AWSSGRASTDTQY
j_call: TRBJ2-3
v_call: TRBV30

cdr3_aa: ASSLSPPGRLAEQY
j_call: TRBJ2-7
v_call: TRBV27

cdr3_aa: ASSVMTGEDGYT
j_call: TRBJ1-2
v_call: TRBV2

cdr3_aa: ASSRTWDISNQPQH
j_call: TRBJ1-5
v_call: TRBV19

cdr3_aa: ASSEIVPHATNEKLF
j_call: TRBJ1-4
v_call: TRBV6-1

cdr3_aa: ASSWDSQNTEAF
j_call: TRBJ1-1
v_call: TRBV5-1

cdr3_aa: SVGTSANYGYT
j_call: TRBJ1-2
v_call: TRBV29-1

cdr3_aa: ASSFGTGVNGYT
j_call: TRBJ1-2
v_call: TRBV6-5

cdr3_aa: AWLGSSGPQH
j_call: TRBJ1-5
v_call: TRBV30

cdr3_aa: ASSFQRGTSGHTYEQY
j_call: TRBJ2-7
v_call: TRBV7-9

cdr3_aa: GAVGGKNGYT
j_call: TRBJ1-2
v_call: TRBV2

cdr3_aa: AISESTVSTQY
j_call: TRBJ2-3
v_call: TRBV10-3

cdr3_aa: ASSSNHRDRGLSYNSPLH
j_call: TRBJ1-6
v_call: TRBV13